This T cell receptor beta chain comes out of a study of blood T cell repertoires in COVID-19. Generated by immunoSEQ multiplex PCR, the TCRdb table keeps only in-frame clones and is missing some. The sample lists some 310,000 clones; 90% were seen once. The table lists this clone with a count of one. Trimming cost V 1 base and J 7 bases, with 16 bases left between them. Germline V gene data show CDR1 as LGHDT and CDR2 as YNNKEL (reference sequence). There are 16 residues in the CDR3. The clonotype was recovered from a woman aged 40-49 years with COVID-19, enrolled during active disease. The gene calls are TRBV3-1 (or the pseudogene TRBV3-2) and TRBJ1-4; the D is unclear. Sequenced: peripheral blood. CDR3 in amino acids: CASSQGPTRLSEKLFF. The CDR3 DNA reads TGTGCCAGCAGCCAAGGACCGACAAGGCTAAGTGAAAAACTGTTTTTT.